This entry describes one TCR beta chain. Its antigen is undetermined. Adults of Caucasian background living in Nashville, Tennessee made up all donors. The entry originates in a study of shared clonotypes between healthy human individuals. About the research overall: Per donor, CD8 memory used one plate, CD8 naive used two, CD4 memory used three and CD4 naive used three. Study results and caveats: Some clonotypes were shared by all four sorted-subset donors, while others were not shared. The non-shared ones had lower generation probabilities than the shared ones. Sampling included only blood; tissue repertoires likely differ.

The CDR3 loop spans 19 amino acids. Germline V gene lookup returns CDR1 MGHRA and CDR2 YSYEKL. V gave up 1 base and J gave up 0 bases, with 18 bases separating them. Generated by immunoSEQ multiplex PCR, the TCRdb table keeps only in-frame clones and is missing some. The table shows some 630,000 clones, with around 72% occurring only once. The material sequenced was memory CD4+ T cells sorted from blood. Subset denoted: CD45RA-negative fraction. This receptor was identified in a woman aged 25 to 39 in good health. This chain joins TRBV4-1 and TRBJ2-2; the D is unclear. The CDR3 DNA sequence: TGCGCCAGCAGCCAAGGGGCAAGCCCCCTTTTCGCGAACACCGGGGAGCTGTTTTTT. It yields the protein CASSQGASPLFANTGELFF.